This T cell receptor beta chain appears in the sequencing data of a study of blood T cell repertoires in COVID-19 (dated by TCRdb to the early 2020s). Broadly, across the study: Samples covering the acute and convalescent phases of COVID-19 were provided by collaborators in the United States, Italy and Spain. The prospective study material was composed of cDNA or gDNA derived from T cells, B-cell-depleted T cells, or PBMCs. Subjects who had been exposed to COVID-19, were actively infected with it, or had recovered from it provided the deeply sampled blood TCRbeta repertoires that made up the dataset. The repertoires were released in a freely available public database meant as a resource for research on the immune response to SARS-CoV-2. The samples were drawn from two sources: the first 160 participants of the ongoing ImmuneRACE study, and 1,254 subjects contributed by 6 global collaborators. Sample metadata almost always included a de-identified subject ID, COVID-19 status, age in years and sex. Where HLA class I and class II types were available, the types were taken from metadata supplied by the sample provider, not from assay-based typing. Findings and caveats that apply to the study as a whole: The amount of clinical and demographic metadata varied by source and participant and was provided uncurated.

Trimming takes 0 bases from V and 6 bases from J, and the germline ends sit 9 bases apart. CDR1 ENHRY and CDR2 SYGVKD were looked up in the germline V gene. The CDR3, from cysteine to phenylalanine, totals 14 residues. The CDR3 DNA has 42 bases and is translated from base 1. In the case of this clone: Its antigen is currently not known. Base qualities were left out, and no much larger clone turns up one base away.

Each collaborating institution followed its own protocols to collect whole blood in K2EDTA tubes. For TCRbeta analysis, collaborator samples were shipped as frozen whole blood, as isolated PBMCs, or as DNA extracted from either sample type. The immunoSEQ Assay, a bias-controlled multiplex PCR, was used to amplify TCRbeta CDR3 regions from genomic DNA. The paper's data handling went like this. Within the assay, amplification of reference gene primers was used to estimate how many nucleated cells each sample contained. To quantify the absolute abundance of each unique TCRbeta CDR3 rearrangement, sequence reads were collapsed and filtered. For each sample, productive Simpson clonality was calculated as the square root of Simpson's diversity index over productive rearrangements. Entries here come from immuneACCESS through TCRdb and include only in-frame sequences with V and J called. Some clones fail to appear in such tables; in the studies checked, an unresolved V gene covers under half of the shortfall, and the cause of the remainder is unknown. The DNA gave D and trimming, while V, J and clone size come from that table. The sample table lists about 90,000 clones, roughly 80% of them with a count of one. About 12% of the sample lies in the top ten.

The receptor's source is a woman in her 70s with active or convalescent COVID-19. The sample comprised peripheral blood. The V and J genes are TRBV10-3 and TRBJ2-1; TRBD1 could be the D gene, as 6 bases match. DNA sequence: TGTGCCATCAGTGAGTCCGGGACAAGCAATGAGCAGTTCTTC. This codes for CAISESGTSNEQFF.